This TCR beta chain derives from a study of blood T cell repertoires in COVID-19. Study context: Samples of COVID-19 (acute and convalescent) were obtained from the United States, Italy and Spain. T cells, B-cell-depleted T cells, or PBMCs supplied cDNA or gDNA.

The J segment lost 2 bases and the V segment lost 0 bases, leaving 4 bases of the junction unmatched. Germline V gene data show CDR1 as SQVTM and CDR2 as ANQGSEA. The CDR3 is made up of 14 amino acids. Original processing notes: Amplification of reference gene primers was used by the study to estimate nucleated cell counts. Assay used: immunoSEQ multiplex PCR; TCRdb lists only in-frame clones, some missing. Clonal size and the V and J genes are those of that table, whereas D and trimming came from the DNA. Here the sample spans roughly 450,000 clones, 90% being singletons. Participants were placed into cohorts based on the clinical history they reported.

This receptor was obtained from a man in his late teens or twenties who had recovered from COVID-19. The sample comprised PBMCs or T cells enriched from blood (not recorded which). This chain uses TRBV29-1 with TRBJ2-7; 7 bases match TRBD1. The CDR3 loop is CSVEDWDSPYEQYF. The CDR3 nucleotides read TGCAGCGTTGAAGATTGGGACAGTCCCTACGAGCAGTACTTC.